Sequencing of this TCR beta chain was carried out in a study of glioma-infiltrating T cells after dendritic cell vaccination. Overall study findings and caveats: Longer survival after dendritic cell vaccination followed higher pretreatment TIL content.

Using immunoSEQ multiplex PCR, the repertoire was profiled, and TCRdb retains in-frame clones only, with some absent. This sample has 95,000 or so clones; under 90% occur once, and the top ten carry just under 3%. Points on this clone: Its target is unknown.

Unmatched junction bases numbered 7, after V lost 6 bases and J lost 6 bases. The CDR3 sequence is 13 residues long. Germline lookup yields CDR1 SEHNR and CDR2 FQNEAQ (reference sequence). This chain joins TRBV7-9 and TRBJ2-7; TRBD1 matches 8 bases. The source material was blood, sampled before dendritic cell vaccination. The receptor was derived from a human donor with glioblastoma. Here the CDR3 reads CASSFRGLGEQYF. The CDR3 DNA reads TGTGCCAGCAGTTTCAGGGGGCTCGGCGAGCAGTACTTC.